This T cell receptor (beta chain) was observed in a study of siplizumab effects on memory and regulatory T cells. General study points: Memory T cells appeared less diverse than naive cells, which seemed to contribute substantially to alloresponse. The study found that mappable alloreactive CD4+ clones averaged about 70% Treg-derived with siplizumab and more than 25% in controls.

Assays were performed on about 100,000 TCR templates per sample. Profiled with immunoSEQ multiplex PCR; TCRdb holds only in-frame clones, not every one. The sample shows around 97,000 clones, 85% to 95% of them seen only once. Trimming left V 6 bases short and J 4 bases short, with 15 bases between. This CDR3 spans 15 amino acids. The V gene's germline CDR1 is SEHNR and CDR2 FQNEAQ (reference sequence). To note about this clone: Its antigen is unknown.

The J gene is TRBJ2-2, the V gene TRBV7-9; unclear D gene. Sequencing used non-Treg CD4+ T cells sorted from blood. This receptor was taken from a human donor in good health. The CDR3 reads CASSLLVPGTGELFF. In DNA, the CDR3 is TGTGCCAGCAGTCTTCTAGTCCCCGGCACCGGGGAGCTGTTTTTT.